Listed here are 30 T cell receptor beta chains from one sample, sequenced in a study of T cells in tuberculosis. TCRdb's table, derived via immunoSEQ multiplex PCR, lists solely in-frame clones and lacks some. The sample comprises about 29,000 clones, 85% to 95% of which are singletons, and less than 5.5% rests with the top ten. The sequenced sample was PBMCs. These receptors originate from a donor aged 10 to 29 with latent tuberculosis or without tuberculosis infection.

Only one count was recorded for this clone. The rearrangement links TRBV30 to TRBJ2-1; TRBD2 matches at 9 bases. CDR1 GTSNPN and CDR2 SVGIG come from the germline V gene (reference sequence). V shed 1 base and J 9 bases; nucleotides not matched to a gene: 7. The CDR3 has 14 amino acids. The DNA of the CDR3 is TGTGCCTGGAGTGCCCGCCAAGCGGGGGGTGAGCAGTTCTTC. Residues: CAWSARQAGGEQFF.

CDR3 nucleotides: TGCGCCAGCAGCTTGGTGTCAGACTACGAGCAGTACTTC. Its protein product is CASSLVSDYEQYF. The rearrangement uses TRBV5-1 and TRBJ2-7; no definite D call. V shed 0 bases and J shed 3 bases, with 7 bases lying between them. The CDR3 is made up of 13 amino acids. Germline V CDR1 and CDR2: SGHRS, YFSETQ.

The rearrangement uses TRBV29-1 and TRBJ2-1, with 12 bases lining up with TRBD2. Germline V CDR1 and CDR2: SQVTM, ANQGSEA. The CDR3 is made up of 21 amino acids. V lost 1 base and J lost 0; bases outside the gene matches: 16. The CDR3 is CSVEGLLAGGHSTSSYNEQFF. The CDR3 DNA follows: TGCAGCGTTGAAGGGTTGCTAGCGGGGGGGCATAGCACGAGCTCCTACAATGAGCAGTTCTTC.

The sample holds a few counts of this clone. The rearrangement links TRBV7-9 to TRBJ2-3; 10 positions agree with TRBD2. This CDR3 is built from 18 residues. Germline assignment: CDR1 SEHNR and CDR2 FQNEAQ (reference sequence). The junction had 13 bases not matched to a gene; V was cut back by 3 bases and J by 4 bases. CDR3 DNA sequence: TGTGCCAGCAGCTTTTCTAGCGGGGGCCCGATTTTCGCAGATACGCAGTATTTT. Its protein is CASSFSSGGPIFADTQYF.

The chain uses TRBV28 and TRBJ2-1; 10 bases match TRBD1. There are 17 residues in the CDR3. From germline, CDR1 is MDHEN and CDR2 SYDVKM. The V and J ends lost 2 bases and 4 bases, in that order; junction bases with no gene match: 8. CDR3 protein: CASSLVLGQGDYNEQFF. The CDR3 DNA reads TGTGCCAGCAGTTTAGTTTTAGGACAGGGGGATTACAATGAGCAGTTCTTC.

V gene TRBV11-3 combines with J gene TRBJ2-1, with D possibly matching TRBD2 (6 bases). The CDR3 covers 15 residues. Germline assignment: CDR1 SGHNT and CDR2 YENEEA. Deletions cut 6 bases from V and 5 bases from J, with 17 bases between. CDR3 in amino acids: CASSPFSSGNNEQFF. The CDR3 DNA is TGTGCCAGCAGTCCCTTTAGTAGCGGCAACAATGAGCAGTTCTTC.

This clone was observed a single time. The chain links TRBV28 to TRBJ1-3; the D gene is possibly TRBD1 (6 bases). The CDR3 covers 12 residues. Germline loops: CDR1 MDHEN, CDR2 SYDVKM. V was shortened by 6 bases and J by 7 bases, with 10 bases between the two germline ends. CDR3 DNA sequence: TGTGCCAGCAGCACCGGACAGAACACCATATATTTT. Translating gives CASSTGQNTIYF.

As regards this clone: Other nucleotide sequences in the sample specify the same CDR3. The V and J genes are TRBV9 and TRBJ2-2; 7 bases agree with TRBD1. The CDR3 is 16 amino acids. The germline V gene encodes CDR1 SGDLS and CDR2 YYNGEE. Unmatched junction bases numbered 5, after V lost 0 bases and J lost 3 bases. As DNA, the CDR3 is TGTGCCAGCAGCGTAGGACAGGGCTTAGACACCGGGGAGCTGTTTTTT. This codes for CASSVGQGLDTGELFF.

This chain joins TRBV9 and TRBJ1-6; the D gene is possibly TRBD1 (6 bases). The CDR3 consists of 14 residues. The germline V gene has CDR1 SGDLS and CDR2 YYNGEE. V was shortened by 6 bases and J by 7 bases, with 14 bases between the two germline ends. CDR3 amino acids: CASKDRSSNSPLHF. For the CDR3, the DNA is TGTGCCAGCAAAGACAGGTCCTCCAATTCACCCCTCCACTTT.

The rearrangement links TRBV10-2 to TRBJ2-5; TRBD2 matches 8 bases. The CDR3 runs to 17 residues. The J segment lost 2 bases and the V segment lost 2 bases, leaving 10 bases of the junction unmatched. Per the germline V gene, CDR1 is WSHSY and CDR2 is SAAADI. The CDR3 DNA reads as TGCGCCAGCAGTGAGGGGCGACTAAGCGGGAGACAAGAGACCCAGTACTTC. As protein: CASSEGRLSGRQETQYF.

The CDR3, as DNA: TGTGCCAGCAGTTTATCCGGACAGCATCAGCCCCAGCATTTT. Protein: CASSLSGQHQPQHF. The rearrangement links TRBV27 to TRBJ1-5; possibly TRBD1 for D (6 bases). Per germline, CDR1 MNHEY and CDR2 SMNVEV (reference sequence). V was cut by 0 bases and J by 5 bases, with 8 bases left in between. The CDR3 has 14 residues.

The chain has TRBV6-1 and TRBJ2-7; the match to TRBD2 covers 10 bases. V was pared by 6 bases and J by 5 bases, with 10 bases of the junction left unmatched. The CDR3 extends over 15 amino acids. Per the germline V gene, CDR1 is MNHNS and CDR2 is SASEGT. The CDR3 region has the DNA TGTGCCAGCAGCATGCGAACTAGCGGGAAAAACGAGCAGTACTTC. Translation: CASSMRTSGKNEQYF.

The gene calls are TRBV7-9 and TRBJ2-7; 8 bases align to TRBD1. V trimming: 5 bases; J trimming: 5 bases; junction bases outside the gene matches: 5. The CDR3 is made up of 13 amino acids. Germline CDR1 is SEHNR and CDR2 is FQNEAQ (reference sequence). The CDR3 reads CASSITGGDEQYF. CDR3 DNA sequence: TGTGCCAGCAGCATAACAGGGGGAGACGAGCAGTACTTC.

The chain links TRBV7-2 to TRBJ2-1; no reliable D call. V shed 7 bases and J shed 4 bases, with 11 bases lying between them. Germline assignment: CDR1 SGHTA and CDR2 FQGNSA. The CDR3 extends over 13 amino acids. In DNA form, the CDR3 reads TGTGCCAGCAAGATTCTCGGGTACAATGAGCAGTTCTTC. This sequence encodes CASKILGYNEQFF.

This clone has just one count. The CDR3 DNA reads as TGTGCCAGCAGCACTAGCGGGAGCCCATACAATGAGCAGTTCTTC. Its protein product is CASSTSGSPYNEQFF. The chain couples TRBV5-4 to TRBJ2-1; the match to TRBD2 covers 11 bases. The CDR3 runs 15 residues. CDR1 and CDR2 (germline): SGHNT, YYREEE (reference sequence). With V trimmed by 4 bases and J by 4 bases, 4 bases remained unmatched.

This clone appeared a single time. The chain carries TRBV6-6 and TRBJ2-7; no reliable D call. Per germline, CDR1 MNHNY and CDR2 SVGAGI (reference sequence). With 7 bases removed from V and 3 bases from J, the gap between germline ends came to 16 bases. The CDR3 is made up of 14 amino acids. The CDR3 DNA is TGTGCCAGCACCGACCGTGACATATACTACGAGCAGTACTTC. Translating gives CASTDRDIYYEQYF.

The chain carries TRBV19 and TRBJ2-7; TRBD1 matches 8 bases. The V and J ends lost 4 bases and 4 bases, in that order; junction bases with no gene match: 3. The CDR3 runs to 13 residues. Germline V lookup: CDR1 LNHDA, CDR2 SQIVND (reference sequence). CDR3 sequence reads: CASSNGQGYEQYF. The DNA for the CDR3 is TGTGCCAGTAGTAACGGACAGGGTTACGAGCAGTACTTC.

J is TRBJ1-1 and V is TRBV11-2; D may be TRBD1 (6 bases). The CDR3 runs to 14 residues. The ends were cut back, 1 base at V and 8 bases at J, with 14 bases in the middle. The germline V gene encodes CDR1 SGHAT and CDR2 FQNNGV. The CDR3 DNA sequence: TGTGCCAGCAGCTTAGGTCGGTTTCAGGGGGAAGCTTTCTTT. This translates into CASSLGRFQGEAFF. Full variable domain (rest looked up from reference TRBV11-2 and TRBJ1-1): EAGVAQSPRYKIIEKRQSVAFWCNPISGHATLYWYQQILGQGPKLLIQFQNNGVVDDSQLPKDRFSAERLKGVDSTLKIQPAKLEDSAVYLCASSLGRFQGEAFFGQGTRLTVV.

The V call is TRBV11-2, the J call TRBJ2-5; 9 bases are shared with TRBD2. Looked up from germline, CDR1 is SGHAT and CDR2 is FQNNGV. This CDR3 has 16 amino acids. V was pared by 3 bases and J by 4 bases, with 9 bases of the junction left unmatched. CDR3 bases: TGTGCCAGCAGCTTTTCGTTTAGCGGGAGAGGAGAGACCCAGTACTTC. It specifies CASSFSFSGRGETQYF. The full variable domain, with the rest looked up from reference TRBV11-2 and TRBJ2-5, is EAGVAQSPRYKIIEKRQSVAFWCNPISGHATLYWYQQILGQGPKLLIQFQNNGVVDDSQLPKDRFSAERLKGVDSTLKIQPAKLEDSAVYLCASSFSFSGRGETQYFGPGTRLLVL.

This sequence joins TRBV7-9 and TRBJ1-5, with 7 bases identical to TRBD1. With V trimmed by 5 bases and J by 6 bases, 7 bases remained unmatched. This CDR3 has 14 residues. CDR1 is SEHNR, CDR2 FQNEAQ, per germline (reference sequence). The CDR3 DNA sequence: TGTGCCAGCAGCCCCAGGGGGACGGGTCAGCCCCAGCATTTT. It is translated as CASSPRGTGQPQHF.

In nucleotides, the CDR3 is TGTGCCAGCAGCCCCACTTTAGGCTACACCTTC. The encoded protein is CASSPTLGYTF. This rearrangement joins TRBV7-2 to TRBJ1-2; D remains unclear. CDR1 is SGHTA and CDR2 is FQGNSA in the germline V gene. This CDR3 spans 11 amino acids. The V end was cut by 5 bases, the J end by 8 bases, with 9 bases between.

The chain links TRBV5-6 to TRBJ1-2; 10 bases are a match to TRBD1. V trimming: 0 bases; J trimming: 2 bases; junction bases outside the gene matches: 4. The length of the CDR3 is 16 residues. Germline V gives CDR1 SGHDT, CDR2 YYEEEE. The DNA for the CDR3 is TGTGCCAGCAGCTTGGGTGGACAGGGGGGGAACTATGGCTACACCTTC. Protein product: CASSLGGQGGNYGYTF.

The chain joins TRBV9 to TRBJ2-5; the D gene is possibly TRBD1 (7 bases). The germline V gene encodes CDR1 SGDLS and CDR2 YYNGEE. The CDR3 contains 13 residues. V was clipped by 3 bases and J by 4 bases, with 10 bases between them. The CDR3 nucleotides read TGTGCCAGCAGCGGCGGGGACAGAGAGACCCAGTACTTC. Translating it yields CASSGGDRETQYF.

This chain joins TRBV5-8 and TRBJ2-7; tentative D call: TRBD1 (5 bases). The V gene lost 1 base and the J gene lost 3 bases, with 8 bases spanning the gap. The CDR3 sequence is 13 residues long. Germline CDR1 reads SGHTS; CDR2 reads YDEGEE. Written as DNA, the CDR3 is TGTGCCAGCAGCTTGAGGGGTATCTACGAGCAGTACTTC. Protein: CASSLRGIYEQYF.

This clone was detected only a few times. CDR3 region: CAISESGNSPLHF. The CDR3 coding sequence is TGTGCCATCAGTGAGTCGGGCAATTCACCCCTCCACTTT. The V call is TRBV10-3, the J call TRBJ1-6; D gene uncertain. The CDR3 has 13 amino acids. Trimming cost V 0 bases and J 7 bases, with 4 bases left between them. Looked up from germline, CDR1 is ENHRY and CDR2 is SYGVKD.

This clone has a single count. The chain employs TRBV7-6 and TRBJ2-4; D might be TRBD2 (7 bases). Germline CDR1 is SGHVS and CDR2 is FNYEAQ. The CDR3 totals 15 residues. Trimming stripped 5 bases from V and 2 bases from J, with 13 bases between. CDR3 nucleotide sequence: TGTGCCAGCAGCGGGGGGGCGCGGACCAAAAACATTCAGTACTTC. This translates into CASSGGARTKNIQYF.

The chain uses TRBV5-6 and TRBJ2-1, with 8 bases fitting TRBD1. V shed 4 bases and J 0 bases; nucleotides not matched to a gene: 9. The CDR3 has 17 residues. CDR1 and CDR2 from the germline V gene are SGHDT and YYEEEE. In DNA, the CDR3 is TGTGCCAGCAGCATAAGCCGGGACAGGAGCTCCTACAATGAGCAGTTCTTC. This gives the protein CASSISRDRSSYNEQFF.

The chain recombines TRBV4-3 with TRBJ1-4; 9 bases are a match to TRBD1. This CDR3 spans 20 amino acids. Germline CDR1 is LGHNA and CDR2 is YSLEER. Losses at the gene ends were 0 bases for V and 0 bases for J; bases not matched to a gene: 11. This CDR3 is CASSQEIGTGRFATNEKLFF. As DNA, the CDR3 is TGCGCCAGCAGCCAAGAAATCGGGACAGGGAGGTTTGCAACTAATGAAAAACTGTTTTTT.

The sample holds one count of this clone. This chain joins TRBV4-2 and TRBJ1-2; D remains unclear. This CDR3 spans 12 amino acids. The germline V and J ends were trimmed by 1 base and 8 bases, with 8 bases remaining between them. CDR1 and CDR2 from the germline V gene are LGHNA and YNFKEQ. The CDR3 here is CASSQGSRGYTF. CDR3 bases: TGTGCCAGCAGCCAAGGATCGCGGGGCTACACCTTC.

V gene TRBV5-1 combines with J gene TRBJ1-2; 9 positions agree with TRBD1. The CDR3 sequence is 15 residues long. Germline CDR1 reads SGHRS; CDR2 reads YFSETQ. V shed 7 bases and J 8 bases; nucleotides not matched to a gene: 15. The CDR3 here is CASRKQTGGSEGYTF. The CDR3 coding sequence is TGCGCCAGCCGAAAACAGACAGGGGGATCAGAAGGCTACACCTTC.